This T cell receptor (beta chain) originates from a study of metastatic and nonmetastatic thyroid tumors (dated by TCRdb to the early 2020s). Regarding the complete study: Repertoires from peripheral blood and from tumor or nodule tissue samples of malignant and benign thyroid patients were compared.

Preparation of the library involved PCR. The sequencer listed for this sample is Illumina HiSeq 4000. The TCR beta-chain CDR3 region of each patient was profiled by high-throughput sequencing. As for the authors' bioinformatics: The researchers built a classifier to tell apart papillary thyroid cancer patients with distant metastasis, based on CDR3 differences among clinicopathological groups. To measure repertoire diversity the researchers used the Shannon index, while the Morisita-Horn index served to gauge how similar the tumor and blood repertoires were. Clones were called with MiXCR by TCRdb after fastp trimmed the public reads at Q25, and only in-frame beta chains were retained. V and J calls and clone size were set by TCRdb, not the authors. Counted in this sample were 19,000 or so clones; approximately 25% of them appeared once. The ten largest account for around 21% of the sample. V and J are truncated by 4 bases and 4 bases respectively, leaving an intervening sequence of 12 bases. Looking up the germline V gene yields CDR1 MRHNA and CDR2 SNTAGT. Reading from cysteine to phenylalanine, the CDR3 counts 14 amino acids. Of the read, only the CDR3 DNA is kept; its 42 bases are in frame from base 1.

Points the paper makes about the study in general: In both blood and tumor samples, malignant tumors were reported to have significantly higher TCR beta diversity than benign nodules.

No patient had received any treatment before thyroid surgery. The study retrospectively analysed patient clinical samples collected from about 2012 to 2018 using T-cell receptor beta sequencing. At least ten counts were recorded for this clone. This receptor's antigen is unknown. Qualities for individual bases were not recorded, and no much larger clone is one base off. The sequence was collected from a female donor with papillary thyroid cancer or a benign thyroid nodule (not recorded which). Some clones in this sample may be carry-over from other donors' samples. The sequenced material came from blood. The V gene is TRBV6-4 and the J gene is TRBJ2-3; 6 matching bases give a weak D call of TRBD2. The CDR3 loop reads CASSVEGGADTQYF. The DNA is as follows: TGTGCCAGCAGTGTCGAGGGAGGCGCAGATACGCAGTATTTT.